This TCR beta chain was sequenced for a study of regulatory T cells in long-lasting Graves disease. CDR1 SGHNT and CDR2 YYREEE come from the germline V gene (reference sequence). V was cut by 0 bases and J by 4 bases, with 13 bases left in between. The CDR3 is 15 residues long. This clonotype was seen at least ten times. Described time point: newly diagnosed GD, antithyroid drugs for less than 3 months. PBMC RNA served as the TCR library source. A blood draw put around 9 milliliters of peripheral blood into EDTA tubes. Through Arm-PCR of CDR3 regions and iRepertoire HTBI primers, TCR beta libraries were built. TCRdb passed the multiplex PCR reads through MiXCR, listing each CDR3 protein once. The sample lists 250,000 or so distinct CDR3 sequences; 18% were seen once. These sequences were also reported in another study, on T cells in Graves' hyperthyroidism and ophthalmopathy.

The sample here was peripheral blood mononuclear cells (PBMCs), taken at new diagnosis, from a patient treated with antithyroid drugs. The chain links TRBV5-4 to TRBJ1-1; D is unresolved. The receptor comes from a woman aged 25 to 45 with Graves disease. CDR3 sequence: CASSLGGIFGTEAFF. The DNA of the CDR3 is TGTGCCAGCAGCTTGGGCGGGATATTCGGCACTGAAGCTTTCTTT. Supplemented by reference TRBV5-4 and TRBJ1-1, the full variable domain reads ETGVTQSPTHLIKTRGQQVTLRCSSQSGHNTVSWYQQALGQGPQFIFQYYREEENGRGNFPPRFSGLQFPNYSSELNVNALELDDSALYLCASSLGGIFGTEAFFGQGTRLTVV.